This TCR beta chain was found in a study of OX40 agonist ivuxolimab in advanced cancers. With respect to the entire study: Ivuxolimab was an agonistic, fully human IgG2 monoclonal antibody directed against OX40 (CD134), a costimulatory receptor. Intravenous ivuxolimab was administered to patients every 2 weeks at six dose levels: 0.01, 0.1, 0.3, 1.5, 3 and 10 mg/kg. Among the approximately 50 dose-escalation patients, some 19 had hepatocellular carcinoma, 15 or so melanoma, 9 renal cell carcinoma and 9 head and neck cancer. A male proportion of nearly 85% and a mean age of 60 years, ranging from roughly 20 to 80, were recorded for the dose-escalation cohort. Prior anti-PD-1, anti-PD-L1 or anti-CTLA-4 therapy was permitted, and checkpoint inhibitors had been received by about 37% of dose-escalation patients. Three dose-escalation patients achieved partial responses, one with hepatocellular carcinoma and two with cutaneous melanoma. Peripheral TCRbeta sequencing aimed to test whether ivuxolimab altered TCR sequence diversity and caused clonal T-cell expansion. The paper describes the monotherapy dose-escalation part (N ≈ 52 patients) of the phase I trial of ivuxolimab. Beyond this particular receptor, the publication reports: In partial responders in the 0.1-3.0 mg/kg groups, normalized peripheral clonal expansion was found to be among the lowest, especially among CD8+ T cells. After ivuxolimab, more expanded clones were found on average in CD8+ T cells than in CD4+ T cells. The antigen specificity of the peripheral T cells that underwent clonal expansion was not determined. At doses of 0.1 to 3.0 mg/kg, clonal expansion of both CD4+ and CD8+ blood T cells was observed from baseline to week 6. Low levels of normalized T-cell clonal expansion were also seen in some patients who did not respond.

Reading from cysteine to phenylalanine, the CDR3 counts 15 amino acids. The only DNA kept is the CDR3, 45 bases in frame from the first base. On this clone itself: Its antigen remains undetermined. No qualities accompany the bases; no much larger clone lies one base away.

To sequence the TCRbeta CDR3 region, genomic DNA was isolated from the sorted cells. The immunoSEQ Assay was used for sequencing of TCRbeta CDR3 regions. Here the immuneACCESS table is served through TCRdb, limited to in-frame sequences with V and J called. Missing clones are a known gap in these copies; in checked studies unresolved V genes cover under half, and the rest lacks a known reason. For this sample there are around 85,000 clones; 91% appear just once. About 1.7% of the sample is in the top ten clones. The trial excluded patients who had a history of autoimmune disease or were on systemic immunosuppression. In every dose cohort, peripheral blood was drawn for TCR sequencing at baseline, cycle 4 day 1, and cycle 7 day 1. Samples came from an open-label, multicenter, first-in-human phase I dose-escalation trial of ivuxolimab. Adults with locally advanced or metastatic melanoma, renal cell carcinoma, hepatocellular carcinoma or head and neck squamous cell carcinoma were enrolled in the trial. Before TCR sequencing, CD4+ T cells and CD8+ T cells were sorted from peripheral blood as separate populations.

This TCR derives from an adult with an advanced solid tumor such as melanoma, head and neck, liver or kidney cancer. This chain is built from TRBV21-1 and TRBJ1-3. TRBV21-1 is flagged as a pseudogene. The sequenced sample was CD4+ or CD8+ T cells sorted from blood, obtained in a trial of the OX40 agonist ivuxolimab. The DNA is TGTGCCAGCAGGGGGGACGGCGGCTCTGGAAACACCATATATTTT. Its protein product is CASRGDGGSGNTIYF.